The TCR beta chain under discussion was sequenced for a study of T cells in Graves' hyperthyroidism and ophthalmopathy. This clonotype was recorded many times. V lost 0 bases to trimming and J lost 5 bases, with 17 bases between them. Germline lookup yields CDR1 DFQATT and CDR2 SNEGSKA (reference sequence). The CDR3 covers 15 residues. Using RNA transcripts as the source, TCR beta CDR3 regions were amplified. Initially, a first-round RT-PCR of the TCR CDR3 employed the HTBI primer set. MiXCR, applied by TCRdb to the multiplex PCR reads, yields one record per CDR3 protein. Of 300,000 to 400,000 distinct CDR3 sequences listed, approximately 14% are singletons.

This receptor was obtained from an older woman with Graves' hyperthyroidism. Sequenced sample: blood. The chain is built from TRBV20-1 and TRBJ2-7; D might be TRBD2 (6 bases). CDR3 sequence reads: CSARDPGSNTNEQYF. The DNA for the CDR3 is TGCAGTGCTAGAGATCCCGGGAGCAACACGAACGAGCAGTACTTC.